This T cell receptor (beta chain) was documented in a study of CD8 T cells in Susac syndrome. Reverse transcription of roughly 0.45 to 1 ug RNA used random hexamers. Amplification of TCR beta CDR3 was carried out by immunoSEQ multiplex PCR, which covered 54 Vbeta and 13 Jbeta segments. TCRdb itself ran the immunoSEQ multiplex PCR reads through MiXCR, one entry per CDR3 protein. The repertoire holds tens of thousands of distinct CDR3 sequences, with around 94% as singletons. The CDR3 is 13 residues long. From germline, CDR1 is SQVTM and CDR2 ANQGSEA. V was cut by 3 bases and J by 2 bases, with 10 bases left in between. Sequencing of TCR beta was undertaken in CD8+ and CD4+ T cells derived from blood. Negative isolation was used for CD8+ and CD4+ T cells, and FACS enrichment was applied to TEMRA cells. Worth noting for this clonotype: What it binds is unknown.

Regarding the study as a whole: In its TCR sequencing and HLA analysis, the study acknowledged that the number of individuals was relatively small.

The chain uses TRBV29-1 and TRBJ1-1; no reliable D call. This sequence originates from a human donor with Susac syndrome. The sample consisted of CD4+ T cells from PBMCs. The CDR3 nucleotides are TGCAGCGTTGAGGCCGGGATCAACACTGAAGCTTTCTTT. Translation: CSVEAGINTEAFF.